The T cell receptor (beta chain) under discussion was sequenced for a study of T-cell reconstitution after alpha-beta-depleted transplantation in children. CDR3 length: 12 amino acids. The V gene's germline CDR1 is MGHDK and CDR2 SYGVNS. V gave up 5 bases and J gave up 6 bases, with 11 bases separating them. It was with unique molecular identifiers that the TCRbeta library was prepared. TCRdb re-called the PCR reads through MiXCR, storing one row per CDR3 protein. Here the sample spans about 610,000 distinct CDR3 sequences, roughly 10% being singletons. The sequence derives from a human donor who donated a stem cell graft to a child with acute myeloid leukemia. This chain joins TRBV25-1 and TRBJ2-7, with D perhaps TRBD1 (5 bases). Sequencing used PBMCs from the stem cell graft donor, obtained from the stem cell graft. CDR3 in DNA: TGTGCCAGCAGTAGACAGCTAGGCGAGCAGTACTTC. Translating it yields CASSRQLGEQYF.